The 21 T cell receptor beta chains listed next were all sequenced from one sample in a study of PD-1 blockade in classical Hodgkin lymphoma. Time point given: cycle 4 day 1 (C4D1), after about 6 weeks of nivolumab. All patients relapsed after autologous stem cell transplantation, and brentuximab vedotin exposure varied. Researchers used magnetic negative selection to pull out pure CD4+ T cells from thawed PBMCs. Produced via immunoSEQ multiplex PCR; TCRdb's table is partial and in-frame only. The table records around 13,000 clones, 85% to 90% of them present only once. The material was CD4+ T cells from blood, obtained before the fourth cycle of nivolumab. These receptors came from a human donor with classical Hodgkin lymphoma.

The J gene is TRBJ2-1, the V gene TRBV18; TRBD2 agrees at 14 bases. CDR1 and CDR2 (germline): KGHSH, LQKENI. Trimming removed 4 bases from V and 7 bases from J; junction bases left unmatched: 18. The CDR3 covers 20 residues. CDR3 nucleotide sequence: TGTGCCAGCTCACTCACGTGGAGTTATGGGACTAGCGGGAGAATGAATGAGCAGTTCTTC. Translating it yields CASSLTWSYGTSGRMNEQFF.

The rearrangement joins TRBV6-1 to TRBJ2-3, with TRBD2 matching 10 bases. Trimming removed 4 bases from V and 2 bases from J; junction bases left unmatched: 6. The CDR3 loop spans 16 amino acids. Germline loops: CDR1 MNHNS, CDR2 SASEGT. The CDR3 DNA reads as TGTGCCAGCAGTGTTTCTAGCGGGAGTCCCACAGATACGCAGTATTTT. Protein: CASSVSSGSPTDTQYF.

The J gene is TRBJ2-3, the V gene TRBV9; D is undetermined. Looked up from germline, CDR1 is SGDLS and CDR2 is YYNGEE. With 5 bases removed from V and 4 bases from J, the gap between germline ends came to 17 bases. The CDR3 contains 15 residues. CDR3 residues: CASSLGSLGPDTQYF. The CDR3 nucleotides are TGTGCCAGCAGTCTAGGATCCCTCGGCCCAGATACGCAGTATTTT. The full variable domain, in which reference TRBV9 and TRBJ2-3 provide the parts outside the CDR3, is DSGVTQTPKHLITATGQRVTLRCSPRSGDLSVYWYQQSLDQGLQFLIQYYNGEERAKGNILERFSAQQFPDLHSELNLSSLELGDSALYFCASSLGSLGPDTQYFGPGTRLTVL.

The chain couples TRBV19 to TRBJ1-3, with 7 bases fitting TRBD1. CDR1 and CDR2 (germline): LNHDA, SQIVND (reference sequence). The CDR3 runs 16 residues. J lost 2 bases, V lost 2 bases, and 6 bases had no gene match. The CDR3 spells CASSIRRGPAGNTIYF. CDR3 sequence (DNA): TGTGCCAGTAGTATAAGAAGGGGGCCGGCTGGAAACACCATATATTTT.

This clone was observed a handful of times. The chain carries TRBV7-6 and TRBJ2-2, with 8 bases matching TRBD1. The trim removed 1 base at V and 2 bases at J, leaving 9 bases unmatched. This CDR3 spans 18 amino acids. Germline loops: CDR1 SGHVS, CDR2 FNYEAQ. The DNA for the CDR3 is TGTGCCAGCAGCTTAGTCGGACAGGGCGGTAGCAACACCGGGGAGCTGTTTTTT. This codes for CASSLVGQGGSNTGELFF.

The chain links TRBV2 to TRBJ1-6; maybe TRBD1 (5 bases). V was cut by 3 bases and J by 9 bases, with 21 bases left in between. The CDR3 is made up of 17 amino acids. Germline CDR1 is SNHLY and CDR2 is FYNNEI. Written as DNA, the CDR3 is TGTGCCAGCAGTGACCCTTGGTATAGGGGCGAGGGTTCACCCCTCCACTTT. Its protein product is CASSDPWYRGEGSPLHF.

The CDR3 spells CASSPLASSYNEQFF. The DNA of the CDR3 is TGTGCCAGCTCACCCCTGGCTAGCTCCTACAATGAGCAGTTCTTC. The rearrangement uses TRBV18 and TRBJ2-1; no definite D call. The CDR3 loop spans 15 amino acids. From germline, CDR1 is KGHSH and CDR2 LQKENI. V lost 3 bases and J lost 0, with 9 bases in between. Complete variable domain (other parts from reference TRBV18 and TRBJ2-1): NAGVMQNPRHLVRRRGQEARLRCSPMKGHSHVYWYRQLPEEGLKFMVYLQKENIIDESGMPKERFSAEFPKEGPSILRIQQVVRGDSAAYFCASSPLASSYNEQFFGPGTRLTVL.

J is TRBJ1-1 and V is TRBV18, with 8 bases aligning to TRBD1. Germline V lookup: CDR1 KGHSH, CDR2 LQKENI. V was clipped by 5 bases and J by 7 bases; unmatched bases: 6. The CDR3 is 13 residues long. CDR3 sequence (DNA): TGTGCCAGCTCAGCATGGACAGGGATTGAAGCTTTCTTT. It yields the protein CASSAWTGIEAFF. Looking up the rest from reference TRBV18 and TRBJ1-1 gives the full variable domain: NAGVMQNPRHLVRRRGQEARLRCSPMKGHSHVYWYRQLPEEGLKFMVYLQKENIIDESGMPKERFSAEFPKEGPSILRIQQVVRGDSAAYFCASSAWTGIEAFFGQGTRLTVV.

The chain has TRBV2 and TRBJ2-7; D gene unclear. The CDR3 has 11 residues. CDR1 and CDR2 (germline): SNHLY, FYNNEI. Trimming removed 4 bases from V and 2 bases from J, with 3 bases in between. The CDR3 bases are TGTGCCAGCAGTGGAGCCTACGAGCAGTACTTC. Residues: CASSGAYEQYF.

This CDR3 reads CASSLVGDRGEQYF. The CDR3 nucleotides read TGCGCCAGCAGCTTGGTAGGGGACAGGGGTGAGCAGTACTTC. The chain has TRBV5-1 and TRBJ2-7; 10 bases match TRBD1. The CDR3 has 14 residues. Trimming at V came to 0 bases and at J to 7 bases, leaving 4 bases not matched to a gene. In germline, CDR1 is SGHRS, CDR2 YFSETQ.

This clone turned up a few times. The gene calls are TRBV4-2 and TRBJ2-7; maybe TRBD1 (5 bases). V gave up 1 base and J gave up 0 bases, with 10 bases separating them. The CDR3 spans 15 residues. Germline lookup yields CDR1 LGHNA and CDR2 YNFKEQ. The CDR3 spells CASSQVLQDSYEQYF. The CDR3 DNA reads as TGTGCCAGCAGCCAAGTTTTACAGGACTCCTACGAGCAGTACTTC.

V and J are TRBV5-6 and TRBJ2-1; 7 bases agree with TRBD2. V lost 5 bases, J lost 6 bases, and 2 bases stayed unmatched. CDR1 SGHDT and CDR2 YYEEEE come from the germline V gene. This CDR3 comprises 12 residues. CDR3 DNA sequence: TGTGCCAGCAGTTGGACTAGCAATGAGCAGTTCTTC. Translated: CASSWTSNEQFF.

In this sample, this clone turned up once. The chain is built from TRBV19 and TRBJ1-5; 9 nucleotides line up with TRBD1. J was trimmed by 4 bases and V by 6 bases; bases with no gene match: 7. Germline V lookup: CDR1 LNHDA, CDR2 SQIVND (reference sequence). The CDR3 loop spans 15 amino acids. CDR3 sequence: CASSRDRALNQPQHF. In DNA form, the CDR3 reads TGTGCCAGTAGCAGGGACAGGGCTTTGAATCAGCCCCAGCATTTT.

The gene calls are TRBV20-1 and TRBJ2-2; D remains unclear. CDR3 length equals 11 residues. Trimming left V 3 bases short and J 8 bases short, with 7 bases between. Germline CDR1 DFQATT, CDR2 SNEGSKA (reference sequence). The CDR3 here is CSARDLGELFF. CDR3 nucleotides: TGCAGTGCTAGGGATCTTGGGGAGCTGTTTTTT.

This chain links TRBV18 with TRBJ1-4; unclear D gene. CDR3 length equals 15 residues. Germline lookup yields CDR1 KGHSH and CDR2 LQKENI. Trimming pared 1 base from V and 5 bases from J, leaving 11 bases between. The CDR3 DNA reads as TGTGCCAGCTCACCACGCCGGGAAGTGAATGAAAAACTGTTTTTT. It is translated as CASSPRREVNEKLFF. The complete variable domain, with remaining parts taken from reference TRBV18 and TRBJ1-4, reads NAGVMQNPRHLVRRRGQEARLRCSPMKGHSHVYWYRQLPEEGLKFMVYLQKENIIDESGMPKERFSAEFPKEGPSILRIQQVVRGDSAAYFCASSPRREVNEKLFFGSGTQLSVL.

This clone was seen a single time. V usage is TRBV12-5 and J usage is TRBJ2-1; D possibly corresponds to TRBD1 (6 bases). CDR1 and CDR2 (germline): LGHNT, FRNRAP. The CDR3 is 11 residues long. Deletions cut 6 bases from V and 9 bases from J, with 9 bases between. Here the CDR3 reads CASGRGGEQFF. Written as DNA, the CDR3 is TGTGCTAGTGGCAGAGGGGGTGAGCAGTTCTTC.

The chain employs TRBV7-9 and TRBJ1-2, with D perhaps matching TRBD1 (5 bases). Germline V gene lookup returns CDR1 SEHNR and CDR2 FQNEAQ (reference sequence). With 7 bases removed from V and 7 bases from J, the gap between germline ends came to 19 bases. CDR3 length equals 14 residues. The chain's CDR3 is CASTIVGTRGGYTF. CDR3 coding DNA: TGTGCCAGCACGATCGTCGGGACCCGCGGTGGCTACACCTTC.

The chain has TRBV19 and TRBJ1-2; TRBD1 matches 9 bases. The CDR3 consists of 15 residues. Trimming removed 7 bases from V and 1 base from J; junction bases left unmatched: 7. From germline, CDR1 is LNHDA and CDR2 SQIVND (reference sequence). The CDR3 loop is CASTTGTGSNYGYTF. Written as DNA, the CDR3 is TGTGCCAGTACCACCGGGACAGGGAGTAACTATGGCTACACCTTC.

The V gene is TRBV18, the J gene TRBJ1-4; D unclear. The V gene lost 2 bases and the J gene lost 8 bases, with 9 bases spanning the gap. Per germline, CDR1 KGHSH and CDR2 LQKENI. The CDR3 has 13 amino acids. The CDR3 DNA reads TGTGCCAGCTCACCAGAATTGGGGGAAAAACTGTTTTTT. It translates to CASSPELGEKLFF. Combining the CDR3 with reference TRBV18 and TRBJ1-4 gives the whole variable domain NAGVMQNPRHLVRRRGQEARLRCSPMKGHSHVYWYRQLPEEGLKFMVYLQKENIIDESGMPKERFSAEFPKEGPSILRIQQVVRGDSAAYFCASSPELGEKLFFGSGTQLSVL.

CDR3 coding DNA: TGTGCCAGTAGTCCCTCCGGGACAGTTAACTATGGCTACACCTTC. It is translated as CASSPSGTVNYGYTF. The chain employs TRBV19 and TRBJ1-2; 7 bases are shared with TRBD1. In germline, CDR1 is LNHDA, CDR2 SQIVND (reference sequence). The length of the CDR3 is 15 residues. V trimming: 5 bases; J trimming: 1 base; junction bases outside the gene matches: 7.

The rearrangement uses TRBV9 and TRBJ2-5, with 10 bases that match TRBD1. With V trimmed by 3 bases and J by 4 bases, 6 bases remained unmatched. Germline V gives CDR1 SGDLS, CDR2 YYNGEE. The CDR3 sequence is 15 residues long. The CDR3 sequence: CASSGSGQGGETQYF. The CDR3 bases are TGTGCCAGCAGCGGGTCAGGACAGGGGGGAGAGACCCAGTACTTC.